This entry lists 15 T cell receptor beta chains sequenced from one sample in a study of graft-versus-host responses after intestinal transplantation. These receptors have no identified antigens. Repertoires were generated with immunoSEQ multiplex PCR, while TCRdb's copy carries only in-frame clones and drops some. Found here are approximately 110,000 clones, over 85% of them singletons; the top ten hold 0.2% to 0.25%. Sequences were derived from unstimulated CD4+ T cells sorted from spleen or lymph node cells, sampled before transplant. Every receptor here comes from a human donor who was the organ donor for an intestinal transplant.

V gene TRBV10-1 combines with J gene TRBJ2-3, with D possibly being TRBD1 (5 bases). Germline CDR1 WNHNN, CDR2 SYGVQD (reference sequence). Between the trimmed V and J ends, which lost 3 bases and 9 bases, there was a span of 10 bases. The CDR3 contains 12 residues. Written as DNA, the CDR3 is TGCGCCAGCAGTGACGGCCAGGGAACGCAGTATTTT. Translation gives CASSDGQGTQYF.

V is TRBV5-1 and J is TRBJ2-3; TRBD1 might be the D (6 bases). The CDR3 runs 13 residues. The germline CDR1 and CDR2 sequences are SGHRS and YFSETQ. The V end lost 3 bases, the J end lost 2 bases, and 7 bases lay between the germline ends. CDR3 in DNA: TGCGCCAGCAGCTGGGACAACACAGATACGCAGTATTTT. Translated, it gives CASSWDNTDTQYF.

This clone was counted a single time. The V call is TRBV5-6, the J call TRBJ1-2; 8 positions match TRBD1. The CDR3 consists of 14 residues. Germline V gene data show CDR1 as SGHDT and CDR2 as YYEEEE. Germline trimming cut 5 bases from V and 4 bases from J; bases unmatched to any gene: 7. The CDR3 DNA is TGTGCCAGCAGGGGCCGGACAGGGTCCTATGGCTACACCTTC. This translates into CASRGRTGSYGYTF.

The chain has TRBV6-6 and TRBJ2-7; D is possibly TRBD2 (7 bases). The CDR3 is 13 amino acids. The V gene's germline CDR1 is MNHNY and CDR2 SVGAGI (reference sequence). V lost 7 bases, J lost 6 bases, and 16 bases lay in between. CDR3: CASTRPGGAEQYF. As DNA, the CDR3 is TGTGCCAGCACCAGGCCGGGGGGCGCCGAGCAGTACTTC.

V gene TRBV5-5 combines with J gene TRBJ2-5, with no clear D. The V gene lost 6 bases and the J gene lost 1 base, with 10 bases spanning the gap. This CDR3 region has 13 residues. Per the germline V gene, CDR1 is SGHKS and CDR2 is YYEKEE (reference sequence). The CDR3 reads CASTRGPQETQYF. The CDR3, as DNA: TGTGCCAGCACCCGTGGCCCCCAAGAGACCCAGTACTTC.

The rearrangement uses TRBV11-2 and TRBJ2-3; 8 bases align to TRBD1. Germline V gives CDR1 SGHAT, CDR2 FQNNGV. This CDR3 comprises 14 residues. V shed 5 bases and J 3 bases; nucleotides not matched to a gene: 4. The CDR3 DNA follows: TGTGCCAGCAGCGTCGACAGGGGAACAGATACGCAGTATTTT. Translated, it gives CASSVDRGTDTQYF.

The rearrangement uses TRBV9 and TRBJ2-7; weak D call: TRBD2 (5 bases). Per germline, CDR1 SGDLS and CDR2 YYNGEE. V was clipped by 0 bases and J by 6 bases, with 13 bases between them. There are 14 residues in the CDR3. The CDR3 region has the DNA TGTGCCAGCAGCGTAGCTGGGGAAGGACTCGAGCAGTACTTC. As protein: CASSVAGEGLEQYF.

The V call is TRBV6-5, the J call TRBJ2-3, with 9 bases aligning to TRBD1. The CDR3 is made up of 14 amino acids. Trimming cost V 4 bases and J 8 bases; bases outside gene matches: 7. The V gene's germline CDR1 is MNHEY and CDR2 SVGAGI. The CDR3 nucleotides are TGTGCCAGCAGTTGGGACAGGGCCACACTTACGCAGTATTTT. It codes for CASSWDRATLTQYF.

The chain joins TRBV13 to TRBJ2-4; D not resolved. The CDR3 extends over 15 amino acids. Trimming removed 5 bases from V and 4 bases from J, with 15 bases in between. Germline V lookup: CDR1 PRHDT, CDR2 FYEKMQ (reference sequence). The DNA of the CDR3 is TGTGCCAGCAGCCACACATACAGAACGAAAAACATTCAGTACTTC. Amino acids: CASSHTYRTKNIQYF.

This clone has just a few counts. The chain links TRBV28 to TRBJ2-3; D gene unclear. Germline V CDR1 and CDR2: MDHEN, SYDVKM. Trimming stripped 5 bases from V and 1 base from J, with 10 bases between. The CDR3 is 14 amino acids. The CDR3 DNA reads TGTGCCAGCAGTCCCTCAGAGGGCACAGATACGCAGTATTTT. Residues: CASSPSEGTDTQYF. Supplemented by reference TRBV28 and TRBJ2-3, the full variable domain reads DVKVTQSSRYLVKRTGEKVFLECVQDMDHENMFWYRQDPGLGLRLIYFSYDVKMKEKGDIPEGYSVSREKKERFSLILESASTNQTSMYLCASSPSEGTDTQYFGPGTRLTVL.

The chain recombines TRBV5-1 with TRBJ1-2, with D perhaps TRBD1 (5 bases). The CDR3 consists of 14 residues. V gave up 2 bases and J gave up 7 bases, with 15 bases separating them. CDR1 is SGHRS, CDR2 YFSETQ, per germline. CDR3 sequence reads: CASSFGGGGSGYTF. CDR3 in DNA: TGCGCCAGCAGCTTTGGCGGGGGAGGCTCTGGCTACACCTTC.

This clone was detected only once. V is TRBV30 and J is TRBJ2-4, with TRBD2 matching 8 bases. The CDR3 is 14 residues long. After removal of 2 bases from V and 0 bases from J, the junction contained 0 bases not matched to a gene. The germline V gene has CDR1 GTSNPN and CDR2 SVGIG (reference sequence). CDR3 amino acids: CAWSLAGAKNIQYF. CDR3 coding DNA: TGTGCCTGGAGTCTAGCGGGAGCCAAAAACATTCAGTACTTC.

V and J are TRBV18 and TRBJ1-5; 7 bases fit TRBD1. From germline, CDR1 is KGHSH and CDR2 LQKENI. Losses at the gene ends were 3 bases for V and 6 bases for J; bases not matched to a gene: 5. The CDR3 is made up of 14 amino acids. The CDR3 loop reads CASSPGQEFQPQHF. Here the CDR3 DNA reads TGTGCCAGCTCACCCGGACAGGAATTTCAGCCCCAGCATTTT.

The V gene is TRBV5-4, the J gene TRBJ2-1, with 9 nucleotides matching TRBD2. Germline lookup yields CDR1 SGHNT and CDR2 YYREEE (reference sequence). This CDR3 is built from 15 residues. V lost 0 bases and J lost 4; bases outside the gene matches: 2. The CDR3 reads CASSLGLADYNEQFF. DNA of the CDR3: TGTGCCAGCAGCTTGGGACTAGCGGATTACAATGAGCAGTTCTTC.

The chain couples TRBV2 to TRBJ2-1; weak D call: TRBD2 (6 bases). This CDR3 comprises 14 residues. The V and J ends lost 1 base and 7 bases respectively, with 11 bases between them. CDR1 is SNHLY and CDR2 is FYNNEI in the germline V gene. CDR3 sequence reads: CASSEGGDGNEQFF. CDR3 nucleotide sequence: TGTGCCAGCAGTGAAGGGGGGGATGGGAATGAGCAGTTCTTC.